What follows are 18 T cell receptor beta chains derived from one specimen sequenced in a study of cytomegalovirus exposure and HLA in healthy donors (dated by TCRdb to between 2016 and 2019). Library construction relied on the immunoSEQ multiplex PCR assay. The multiplex PCR relied on a mix of 60 forward primers for TCR Vbeta segments and 13 reverse primers for TCR Jbeta segments. TCRdb's version of the immuneACCESS table is confined to in-frame rearrangements and falls short of the full clone set. An unresolved V gene accounts for under half of the shortfall where checked; the remainder is of unknown origin. In this sample the table shows under 200,000 clones, around 85% of which occur a single time. Of the sample, about 1.9% is held by the ten largest clones. The sequenced sample consisted of PBMCs. Every receptor here comes from a human donor in good health.

This chain uses TRBV7-3 with TRBJ2-3, with 14 bases that match TRBD2. Germline lookup yields CDR1 SGHTA and CDR2 FQGTGA. The CDR3 has 17 residues. V lost 5 bases to trimming and J lost 4 bases; unmatched junction nucleotides: 8. The CDR3 loop reads CASSPTSGGAGPDTQYF. The CDR3 coding sequence is TGTGCCAGCAGCCCGACTAGCGGGGGGGCCGGACCAGATACGCAGTATTTT. The variable domain in full, with the rest retrieved from reference TRBV7-3 and TRBJ2-3, is GAGVSQTPSNKVTEKGKYVELRCDPISGHTALYWYRQSLGQGPEFLIYFQGTGAADDSGLPNDRFFAVRPEGSVSTLKIQRTERGDSAVYLCASSPTSGGAGPDTQYFGPGTRLTVL.

The J gene is TRBJ2-5, the V gene TRBV5-1; 10 positions agree with TRBD2. This CDR3 region has 14 residues. In germline, CDR1 is SGHRS, CDR2 YFSETQ. The V gene end was trimmed by 4 bases and the J gene end by 5 bases; junction bases not matched to a gene: 5. The CDR3 spells CASSPTSGRETQYF. The CDR3 DNA sequence: TGCGCCAGCAGCCCGACTAGCGGGCGGGAGACCCAGTACTTC.

The chain is built from TRBV18 and TRBJ2-7; D is possibly TRBD1 (6 bases). In germline, CDR1 is KGHSH, CDR2 LQKENI. This CDR3 is 15 amino acids long. Trimming pared 5 bases from V and 2 bases from J, leaving 16 bases between. CDR3: CASSTNPGHAYEQYF. The CDR3, as DNA: TGTGCCAGCTCAACTAACCCGGGACACGCCTACGAGCAGTACTTC.

This clone occurred a few times. The chain combines TRBV7-6 with TRBJ2-1; a possible D gene is TRBD2 (5 bases). With 1 base removed from V and 10 bases from J, the gap between germline ends came to 11 bases. There are 13 residues in the CDR3. Per germline, CDR1 SGHVS and CDR2 FNYEAQ. The chain's CDR3 is CASSLVGRREQFF. The CDR3 DNA sequence: TGTGCCAGCAGCTTAGTCGGCAGGAGGGAGCAGTTCTTC.

The V gene is TRBV6-1, the J gene TRBJ2-3; 8 positions match TRBD1. J lost 3 bases, V lost 6 bases, and 5 bases had no gene match. CDR1 is MNHNS, CDR2 SASEGT, per germline. CDR3 length: 14 amino acids. CDR3 in amino acids: CASSADRATDTQYF. CDR3 DNA sequence: TGTGCCAGCAGCGCGGACAGGGCGACAGATACGCAGTATTTT.

This clone has more than one count but fewer than ten. V usage is TRBV28 and J usage is TRBJ1-5; 7 bases fit TRBD1. This CDR3 contains 16 residues. CDR1 is MDHEN, CDR2 SYDVKM, per germline. Trimming removed 3 bases from V and 1 base from J; junction bases left unmatched: 6. CDR3 in DNA: TGTGCCAGCAGTTTCGAGGGGGCGAAGAGCAATCAGCCCCAGCATTTT. This codes for CASSFEGAKSNQPQHF.

The chain recombines TRBV19 with TRBJ1-2; the match to TRBD1 covers 9 bases. The CDR3 sequence is 13 residues long. V lost 5 bases, J lost 11 bases, and 9 bases stayed unmatched. From germline, CDR1 is LNHDA and CDR2 SQIVND (reference sequence). This CDR3 is CASSPGTGTRYTF. CDR3 bases: TGTGCCAGTAGTCCCGGGACAGGGACCCGGTACACCTTC.

This chain joins TRBV5-4 and TRBJ2-2, with TRBD2 identical over 11 bases. Germline assignment: CDR1 SGHNT and CDR2 YYREEE (reference sequence). The CDR3 length is 16 residues. V lost 6 bases to trimming and J lost 1 base; unmatched junction nucleotides: 5. The CDR3 nucleotides are TGTGCCAGCAAAGGCGGACTAGCGGGGAACACCGGGGAGCTGTTTTTT. Its translation: CASKGGLAGNTGELFF. The entire variable domain, with the rest obtained from reference TRBV5-4 and TRBJ2-2, is as follows: ETGVTQSPTHLIKTRGQQVTLRCSSQSGHNTVSWYQQALGQGPQFIFQYYREEENGRGNFPPRFSGLQFPNYSSELNVNALELDDSALYLCASKGGLAGNTGELFFGEGSRLTVL.

The V gene is TRBV4-3, the J gene TRBJ2-2, with TRBD1 as a possible D gene (7 bases). V shed 0 bases and J shed 6 bases, with 8 bases lying between them. Germline values: CDR1 LGHNA, CDR2 YSLEER. This CDR3 comprises 14 residues. The CDR3 DNA sequence: TGCGCCAGCAGCCAAGACAGGGGGGCCGGGGAGCTGTTTTTT. It is translated as CASSQDRGAGELFF.

The chain couples TRBV5-8 to TRBJ1-4; the D gene is possibly TRBD1 (6 bases). CDR3 length: 16 amino acids. Germline V CDR1 and CDR2: SGHTS, YDEGEE. Trimming removed 0 bases at V and 4 bases at J, with 13 bases between. CDR3 nucleotide sequence: TGTGCCAGCAGCTTGGGGGAGACAGGAGTTAATGAAAAACTGTTTTTT. This encodes CASSLGETGVNEKLFF.

V usage is TRBV7-9 and J usage is TRBJ2-5; possibly TRBD1 for D (6 bases). CDR3 length equals 13 residues. Trimming removed 6 bases at V and 3 bases at J, with 11 bases between. Looked up from germline, CDR1 is SEHNR and CDR2 is FQNEAQ (reference sequence). The CDR3, as DNA: TGTGCCAGCAGTAAAGCAGGGGAAGAGACCCAGTACTTC. Translating gives CASSKAGEETQYF.

The chain carries TRBV9 and TRBJ2-1, with 12 bases lining up with TRBD1. The CDR3 is made up of 16 amino acids. Losses at the gene ends were 4 bases for V and 8 bases for J; bases not matched to a gene: 10. Germline assignment: CDR1 SGDLS and CDR2 YYNGEE. For the CDR3, the DNA is TGTGCCAGCAGCTCGCCGGGACAGGGGGCGCGGGATGAGCAGTTCTTC. As protein: CASSSPGQGARDEQFF.

The chain couples TRBV15 to TRBJ2-7; maybe TRBD1 (5 bases). Trimming pared 3 bases from V and 0 bases from J, leaving 9 bases between. The germline CDR1 and CDR2 sequences are LNHNV and YYDKDF (reference sequence). CDR3 length equals 14 residues. The CDR3 sequence: CATSRDKSSYEQYF. The DNA of the CDR3 is TGTGCCACCAGCAGGGACAAAAGCTCCTACGAGCAGTACTTC.

This clone was observed a few times. The V call is TRBV14, the J call TRBJ2-3; D remains ambiguous. CDR1 is SGHDN and CDR2 is FVKESK in the germline V gene. Trimming cost V 1 base and J 6 bases, with 5 bases left between them. This CDR3 spans 12 amino acids. The CDR3 DNA reads as TGTGCCAGCAGCCAAGGCTATGATACGCAGTATTTT. Encoded protein: CASSQGYDTQYF.

In this sample, this clone turned up once. The V call is TRBV4-1, the J call TRBJ2-1, with TRBD1 as a possible D gene (5 bases). The CDR3 is 12 residues long. V was clipped by 4 bases and J by 13 bases, with 14 bases between them. Germline values: CDR1 MGHRA, CDR2 YSYEKL. CDR3 DNA: TGCGCCAGCAGCCTAGGGGTCCTGGTTCAGTTCTTC. Its translation is CASSLGVLVQFF.

The chain recombines TRBV15 with TRBJ1-2; D remains ambiguous. The CDR3 spans 13 residues. CDR1 is LNHNV and CDR2 is YYDKDF in the germline V gene (reference sequence). V lost 0 bases, J lost 13 bases, and 15 bases lay in between. CDR3 sequence: CATSRDKLRAGTF. The CDR3 nucleotides are TGTGCCACCAGCAGAGATAAGTTAAGGGCGGGCACCTTC.

The V call is TRBV6-5, the J call TRBJ2-1; TRBD1 matches at 7 bases. J gave up 4 bases and V 0 bases, and 6 bases lay outside the gene matches. The germline CDR1 and CDR2 sequences are MNHEY and SVGAGI. The length of the CDR3 is 16 residues. CDR3 in DNA: TGTGCCAGCAGTTACTCTCCGACAGGGAAGTACAATGAGCAGTTCTTC. This encodes CASSYSPTGKYNEQFF.

The chain carries TRBV4-1 and TRBJ2-7; D might be TRBD2 (5 bases). The V end lost 1 base, the J end lost 6 bases, and 7 bases lay between the germline ends. Per the germline V gene, CDR1 is MGHRA and CDR2 is YSYEKL. This CDR3 spans 12 amino acids. The CDR3 reads CASSQGGCEQYF. The CDR3 DNA reads TGCGCCAGCAGCCAAGGAGGGTGCGAGCAGTACTTC.